This T cell receptor (beta chain) was observed in a study of cytomegalovirus exposure and HLA in healthy donors. Study in general: An analysis done earlier identified 95 million to 140 million unique TCR beta sequences from about 179 million T cells.

The PCR was carried out with 60 Vbeta primers and 13 Jbeta primers. The table came from immunoSEQ multiplex PCR; TCRdb's copy has only in-frame clones and leaves some out. The table shows 120,000 or so clones, with roughly 80% occurring only once. A word on this clone: What it binds is not known.

Study results and caveats: Most TCR sequences proved rare, with some public TCRs found in many donors. Other equally common chains were less clonally expanded than HLA-associated TCR beta chains, a later analysis showed.

This CDR3 contains 15 residues. J lost 4 bases, V lost 3 bases, and 5 bases had no gene match. Germline CDR1 and CDR2: LNHDA and SQIVND (reference sequence). The specimen was PBMCs. The source is a man younger than 35 in good health and CMV-seronegative. V usage is TRBV19 and J usage is TRBJ1-2; 10 nucleotides line up with TRBD1. This CDR3 reads CASSIGQGVFYGYTF. CDR3 bases: TGTGCCAGTAGTATCGGACAGGGGGTGTTCTATGGCTACACCTTC.